The following is a TCR beta chain sequence with its context. The data are from a study of tumour-infiltrating T cells in Burkitt lymphoma. Produced via immunoSEQ multiplex PCR; TCRdb's table is partial and in-frame only. The sample has 7,500 to 9,500 clones; more than 55% are singletons. CDR3 size: 13 residues. From germline, CDR1 is GTSNPN and CDR2 SVGIG (reference sequence). V was pared by 0 bases and J by 7 bases, with 10 bases between. This sequence was found in a human donor with diffuse large B-cell lymphoma. The rearrangement joins TRBV30 to TRBJ1-5; no definite D call. The sequenced sample consisted of tumor tissue. The CDR3 sequence: CAWSVRGGQPQHF. In DNA, the CDR3 is TGTGCCTGGAGTGTACGGGGTGGCCAGCCCCAGCATTTT.